Each of the 28 T cell receptor beta chains below was sequenced from the same sample in a study of blood T cell repertoires in COVID-19. Data came from immunoSEQ multiplex PCR; TCRdb stores just in-frame clones and leaves some out. The sample lists approximately 310,000 clones, around 86% occurring once. The sequenced material came from peripheral blood. The source of these receptors is a man between 45 and 60 years old with active or convalescent COVID-19.

This clone was seen a single time. The chain carries TRBV6-5 and TRBJ2-2; no definite D call. Germline V gene sequence: CDR1 MNHEY, CDR2 SVGAGI. Trimming took 5 bases from V and 7 from J, leaving 8 bases between them. The CDR3 is made up of 12 amino acids. The CDR3 nucleotides are TGTGCCAGCAGTCGACTGCGCGGGGAGCTGTTTTTT. This gives the protein CASSRLRGELFF.

This sequence joins TRBV2 and TRBJ1-3; 9 bases are shared with TRBD1. Per germline, CDR1 SNHLY and CDR2 FYNNEI. V lost 6 bases, J lost 2 bases, and 8 bases stayed unmatched. There are 16 residues in the CDR3. As DNA, the CDR3 is TGTGCCAGCAGCCGCGGACAGGGGAGAACTGGAAACACCATATATTTT. Protein sequence: CASSRGQGRTGNTIYF.

The chain is built from TRBV4-1 and TRBJ2-1, with 9 nucleotides matching TRBD2. Germline CDR1 MGHRA, CDR2 YSYEKL. The CDR3 covers 16 residues. J gave up 0 bases and V 1 base, and 1 base lay outside the gene matches. The CDR3 protein is CASSQVTSGSYNEQFF. The DNA of the CDR3 is TGCGCCAGCAGCCAAGTGACTAGCGGCTCCTACAATGAGCAGTTCTTC.

This chain joins TRBV27 and TRBJ1-6; D unclear. V was shortened by 1 base and J by 5 bases, with 12 bases between the two germline ends. The germline CDR1 and CDR2 sequences are MNHEY and SMNVEV (reference sequence). The CDR3 length is 16 residues. The CDR3 nucleotides are TGTGCCAGCAGTTTATTTTCGGCAGGCAATAATTCACCCCTCCACTTT. Its protein is CASSLFSAGNNSPLHF.

This clone has a handful of counts. Other DNA sequences from this sample encode an identical CDR3 as well. The CDR3 protein is CASSPGQTYEQYF. The DNA for the CDR3 is TGTGCCAGCAGTCCAGGACAGACCTACGAGCAGTACTTC. This chain links TRBV28 with TRBJ2-7; a weak D match, TRBD1 (6 bases). This CDR3 is built from 13 residues. V was shortened by 5 bases and J by 2 bases, with 10 bases between the two germline ends. Germline V gives CDR1 MDHEN, CDR2 SYDVKM.

This chain's CDR3 is CASSFVQRGQGAGGNQPQHF. The CDR3 DNA sequence: TGTGCCAGCAGTTTTGTGCAGCGTGGACAGGGAGCTGGGGGCAATCAGCCCCAGCATTTT. V and J are TRBV28 and TRBJ1-5, with 8 bases lining up with TRBD1. V dropped 3 bases and J dropped 2; count of bases not matched to a gene: 18. The CDR3 runs 20 residues. CDR1 MDHEN and CDR2 SYDVKM come from the germline V gene. Full variable domain (remainder filled in from reference TRBV28 and TRBJ1-5): DVKVTQSSRYLVKRTGEKVFLECVQDMDHENMFWYRQDPGLGLRLIYFSYDVKMKEKGDIPEGYSVSREKKERFSLILESASTNQTSMYLCASSFVQRGQGAGGNQPQHFGDGTRLSIL.

The chain carries TRBV28 and TRBJ2-1; D remains ambiguous. This CDR3 region has 12 residues. Germline V CDR1 and CDR2: MDHEN, SYDVKM. Trimming removed 4 bases from V and 3 bases from J, with 4 bases in between. Written as DNA, the CDR3 is TGTGCCAGCAGTTACAGCTACAATGAGCAGTTCTTC. This encodes CASSYSYNEQFF.

The J gene is TRBJ1-4, the V gene TRBV27, with no clear D. The CDR3 covers 14 residues. CDR1 is MNHEY, CDR2 SMNVEV, per germline (reference sequence). Trimming removed 2 bases from V and 8 bases from J, with 12 bases in between. The CDR3: CASSLTAGREKLFF. CDR3 sequence (DNA): TGTGCCAGCAGTTTAACGGCAGGTCGGGAAAAACTGTTTTTT.

This chain connects TRBV3-1 (or the pseudogene TRBV3-2) to TRBJ2-2; 7 bases match TRBD1. Germline-derived CDR1 and CDR2 are LGHDT and YNNKEL (reference sequence). V trimming: 2 bases; J trimming: 6 bases; junction bases outside the gene matches: 12. CDR3 size: 17 residues. The CDR3, as DNA: TGTGCCAGCAGCCAACCCACAGGGGTTGAATTCGCCGGGGAGCTGTTTTTT. Its translation: CASSQPTGVEFAGELFF.

The rearrangement joins TRBV19 to TRBJ2-7; D unclear. The CDR3 covers 16 residues. Germline assignment: CDR1 LNHDA and CDR2 SQIVND (reference sequence). V was shortened by 1 base and J by 0 bases, with 13 bases between the two germline ends. The CDR3 loop is CASSIVDLRSSYEQYF. The CDR3 coding sequence is TGTGCCAGTAGTATAGTAGACTTGAGGAGCTCCTACGAGCAGTACTTC.

The rearrangement joins TRBV7-7 to TRBJ2-1; 10 bases are shared with TRBD2. Germline V gene lookup returns CDR1 SSHAT and CDR2 FNYEAQ (reference sequence). V shed 5 bases and J 2 bases; nucleotides not matched to a gene: 3. The CDR3 sequence is 15 residues long. The CDR3 DNA sequence: TGTGCCAGCAGCCCCGGACTAGCGGCCTACAATGAGCAGTTCTTC. It encodes CASSPGLAAYNEQFF.

The genes are TRBV3-1 (or the pseudogene TRBV3-2) and TRBJ2-2, with 8 bases matching TRBD1. Trimming at V came to 1 base and at J to 7 bases, leaving 2 bases not matched to a gene. The CDR3 length is 14 residues. Germline lookup yields CDR1 LGHDT and CDR2 YNNKEL (reference sequence). CDR3 residues: CASSQAGGGGELFF. DNA for the CDR3: TGTGCCAGCAGCCAAGCAGGGGGCGGCGGGGAGCTGTTTTTT.

The chain joins TRBV6-4 to TRBJ1-4, with 7 bases that match TRBD1. The ends lost 4 bases at V and 7 bases at J; junction bases unmatched: 12. Germline-derived CDR1 and CDR2 are MRHNA and SNTAGT. The CDR3 is 16 residues long. The CDR3 spells CASSALSLQGGEKLFF. The CDR3 DNA is TGTGCCAGCAGTGCACTTTCCCTTCAGGGGGGTGAAAAACTGTTTTTT.

The table lists this clone with a few counts. The V and J genes are TRBV19 and TRBJ1-1; possibly TRBD1 for D (6 bases). The germline V gene encodes CDR1 LNHDA and CDR2 SQIVND (reference sequence). Trimming cost V 6 bases and J 2 bases, with 16 bases left between them. This CDR3 region has 15 residues. The CDR3 coding sequence is TGTGCCAGTAGAGCTTTCGGGACACCAAACACTGAAGCTTTCTTT. Translating gives CASRAFGTPNTEAFF.

CDR3 nucleotide sequence: TGTGCCAGCAGTCCCCGGACAGGGATTGGCTACACCTTC. Translated: CASSPRTGIGYTF. The chain combines TRBV28 with TRBJ1-2; 8 bases fit TRBD1. V shed 5 bases, J shed 7 bases, and the junction held 6 bases outside the gene matches. Germline V gene data show CDR1 as MDHEN and CDR2 as SYDVKM. The CDR3 consists of 13 residues.

The sample holds a few counts of this clone. The chain has TRBV29-1 and TRBJ1-1; D remains ambiguous. V was pared by 5 bases and J by 0 bases, with 13 bases between. CDR1 is SQVTM and CDR2 is ANQGSEA in the germline V gene. The CDR3 runs to 14 residues. The CDR3 spells CSVKVRRLNTEAFF. The CDR3 DNA follows: TGCAGCGTTAAGGTTCGGAGACTGAACACTGAAGCTTTCTTT.

This clone was seen more than once but under ten times. This sequence joins TRBV29-1 and TRBJ1-1, with 9 bases that match TRBD1. The CDR3 is made up of 14 amino acids. The trim removed 4 bases at V and 8 bases at J, leaving 11 bases unmatched. The V gene's germline CDR1 is SQVTM and CDR2 ANQGSEA. The CDR3 is CSVARTGAVLEAFF. CDR3 sequence (DNA): TGCAGCGTTGCCCGGACAGGGGCAGTTCTCGAAGCTTTCTTT.

The chain couples TRBV5-1 to TRBJ2-2, with TRBD1 matching over 9 bases. The CDR3 covers 15 residues. Germline V CDR1 and CDR2: SGHRS, YFSETQ. V shed 4 bases and J 7 bases; nucleotides not matched to a gene: 8. CDR3 protein: CASSPGQGVNGELFF. The CDR3 DNA reads TGCGCCAGCAGCCCGGGACAGGGTGTCAACGGGGAGCTGTTTTTT.

V and J are TRBV7-6 and TRBJ2-5, with D hard to call. Germline V gene sequence: CDR1 SGHVS, CDR2 FNYEAQ. V lost 1 base to trimming and J lost 3 bases, with 12 bases between them. The CDR3 runs to 15 residues. CDR3 sequence reads: CASSLGSGKKETQYF. The CDR3 DNA reads as TGTGCCAGCAGCTTAGGATCAGGAAAAAAAGAGACCCAGTACTTC.

V and J are TRBV11-3 and TRBJ2-1; perhaps TRBD2 as D (6 bases). Trimming removed 4 bases from V and 4 bases from J, with 17 bases in between. Germline assignment: CDR1 SGHNT and CDR2 YENEEA. This CDR3 is built from 16 residues. As DNA, the CDR3 is TGTGCCAGCAGCTCCTCGGGAGCCTTCCCTTACAATGAGCAGTTCTTC. Amino acids: CASSSSGAFPYNEQFF.

The CDR3 protein is CASSQEPHAGNTIYF. The DNA of the CDR3 is TGCGCCAGCAGCCAAGAACCGCACGCGGGAAACACCATATATTTT. The rearrangement joins TRBV4-3 to TRBJ1-3; D call uncertain. This CDR3 region has 15 residues. V lost 0 bases, J lost 4 bases, and 10 bases lay in between. Germline loops: CDR1 LGHNA, CDR2 YSLEER.

V gene TRBV11-2 combines with J gene TRBJ2-1; 8 nucleotides match TRBD2. V lost 1 base to trimming and J lost 4 bases; unmatched junction nucleotides: 9. Germline CDR1 and CDR2: SGHAT and FQNNGV. This CDR3 region has 17 residues. The CDR3: CASSLVGAGVRYNEQFF. The DNA of the CDR3 is TGTGCCAGCAGCTTAGTAGGAGCGGGAGTAAGGTACAATGAGCAGTTCTTC.

The chain links TRBV9 to TRBJ2-1; maybe TRBD2 (5 bases). Trimming removed 2 bases at V and 10 bases at J, with 16 bases between. Germline V CDR1 and CDR2: SGDLS, YYNGEE. This CDR3 comprises 14 residues. Here the CDR3 DNA reads TGTGCCAGCAGCGTTACGGGGAACTATAACGAGCAGTTCTTC. The encoded protein is CASSVTGNYNEQFF.

This chain joins TRBV12-5 and TRBJ2-1; the D gene is possibly TRBD2 (6 bases). CDR1 is LGHNT and CDR2 is FRNRAP in the germline V gene. V was pared by 1 base and J by 1 base, with 14 bases between. CDR3 length: 17 amino acids. CDR3 in DNA: TGTGCTAGTGGTTTGGGCCGAAACCGGGAGTCCTACAATGAGCAGTTCTTC. Translated, it gives CASGLGRNRESYNEQFF.

CDR3 amino acids: CTTRGGLARNEQFF. The CDR3 DNA reads as TGTACTACGAGGGGGGGACTAGCTAGAAATGAGCAGTTCTTC. The rearrangement joins TRBV6-5 to TRBJ2-1; 9 bases map to TRBD2. Per the germline V gene, CDR1 is MNHEY and CDR2 is SVGAGI. The CDR3 loop spans 14 amino acids.

The chain couples TRBV14 to TRBJ2-2; TRBD2 matches 8 bases. The CDR3 has 14 amino acids. V lost 6 bases and J lost 4; bases outside the gene matches: 4. The V gene's germline CDR1 is SGHDN and CDR2 FVKESK. The CDR3 protein is CASRAGVGTGELFF. The CDR3 DNA reads TGTGCCAGCAGAGCGGGAGTGGGCACCGGGGAGCTGTTTTTT.

The genes are TRBV28 and TRBJ2-7, with D possibly being TRBD2 (6 bases). The germline gives CDR1 MDHEN, CDR2 SYDVKM. Trimming removed 3 bases at V and 2 bases at J, with 11 bases between. The CDR3 has 14 residues. The CDR3 protein is CASSLSAGPYEQYF. The DNA for the CDR3 is TGTGCCAGCAGTTTGTCAGCGGGCCCCTACGAGCAGTACTTC.

This clone was observed a few times. The J gene is TRBJ2-7, the V gene TRBV5-1; D is undetermined. CDR3 size: 12 residues. Trimming shortened V by 4 bases and J by 5 bases, and 10 bases separated the two germline ends. The germline gives CDR1 SGHRS, CDR2 YFSETQ. The CDR3 protein is CASSPRVHEQYF. CDR3 DNA: TGCGCCAGCAGCCCTAGAGTCCACGAGCAGTACTTC.